These T cell receptor beta chains were read from a single sample in a study of T cell repertoires in cytomegalovirus infection. Using its own MiXCR run on the reads, TCRdb lists one record per CDR3 protein. The repertoire holds under 850,000 distinct CDR3 sequences, with about 40% as singletons. Sequencing used PBMCs. These receptors all come from a human donor in good health (CMV status not recorded). Some clones in this sample may be carry-over from other donors' samples. Both conserved end residues are part of each CDR3. The D gene is left open where the match is weak. Rows may omit the clone size; those that give it use once, few, many or a size class.

v_gene	abundance	j_gene	d_gene	CDR3nt	CDR3aa
TRBV7-3	-	TRBJ2-5	TRBD2	TGTGCCAGCAGCCTACAGCGGGGGGGCCTGGAGACCCAGTACTTC	CASSLQRGGLETQYF
TRBV5-5	few	TRBJ2-7	TRBD1	TGTGCCAGCAGCTATACCGGGACAGCCTCCTACGAGCAGTACTTC	CASSYTGTASYEQYF
TRBV10-3	-	TRBJ2-3	-	TGTGCCATCAGTGAGTCTGTGTCCCGACCTAGCACAGATACGCAGTATTTT	CAISESVSRPSTDTQYF
TRBV19	-	TRBJ2-7	TRBD2	TGTGCCAGTAGTATGGGAGGGCTCTCCTACGAGCAGTACTTC	CASSMGGLSYEQYF
TRBV7-2	many	TRBJ2-2	-	TGTGCCAGCAGCTTACAGGCGGGGAACACCGGGGAGCTGTTTTTT	CASSLQAGNTGELFF
TRBV7-6	few	TRBJ2-5	TRBD1	TGTGCCAGCAGCACATGGGACAGGGAGGAAAAGACCCAGTACTTC	CASSTWDREEKTQYF
TRBV28	-	TRBJ2-1	TRBD1	TGTGCCAGCAGCGCCTTGACAGGGTTTTCCTACAATGAGCAGTTCTTC	CASSALTGFSYNEQFF
TRBV28	-	TRBJ1-5	-	TGTGCCAGCAGTTTTGAGGCAGCGGCCCAGGGTCAGCCCCAGCATTTT	CASSFEAAAQGQPQHF
TRBV10-3	-	TRBJ2-7	-	TGTGCCATTTCGGATAGGGGGGGGCCTGGCGCCTACGAGCAGTACTTC	CAISDRGGPGAYEQYF
TRBV28	-	TRBJ2-7	-	TGTGCCAGCAGTTTATCCGGGTTCGTGGAGCAGTACTTC	CASSLSGFVEQYF
TRBV2	-	TRBJ1-2	-	TGTGCCAGCAGTGAATGGGGGACGTATGGCTACACCTTC	CASSEWGTYGYTF
TRBV20-1	-	TRBJ2-7	TRBD1	TGCAGTGCGACCGGGACAGGCTACGAGCAGTACTTC	CSATGTGYEQYF
TRBV30	-	TRBJ1-2	-	TGTGCCTGGAGTGGAGCAGCTGGGCCCGGGGACTATGGCTACACCTTC	CAWSGAAGPGDYGYTF
TRBV20-1	few	TRBJ2-7	TRBD1	TGCAGTGCTCTTGACAGGGGACGTCCCTACGAGCAGTACTTC	CSALDRGRPYEQYF
TRBV10-3	-	TRBJ2-7	TRBD2	TGTGCCATCAGTGAGTCAAGCGGGGGTGTTTACGAGCAGTACTTC	CAISESSGGVYEQYF
TRBV19	-	TRBJ1-1	-	TGTGCCAGTAGTATCGGGACACGAGCCATGAACACTGAAGCTTTATTT	CASSIGTRAMNTEALF
TRBV19	-	TRBJ2-1	-	TGTGCCAGTAGTATAGTGGGGGCAGGGTACGATGAGCAGTTCTTC	CASSIVGAGYDEQFF
TRBV7-2	few	TRBJ2-2	-	TGTGCCAGCAGCTTACCAATCACCGGGGAGCTGTTTTTT	CASSLPITGELFF
TRBV12-3/TRBV12-4	-	TRBJ2-1	TRBD2	TGTGCCAGCAGTCCAGACTTGGGACTAGCGGGAGGACCTTATGAGTACAATGAGCAGTTCTTC	CASSPDLGLAGGPYEYNEQFF
TRBV25-1	-	TRBJ1-4	-	TGTGCCAGCAGTGAACTTGACAGGTTCAGTGAAAAACTGTTTTTT	CASSELDRFSEKLFF
TRBV5-1	-	TRBJ1-1	-	TGCGCCAGCAGCTTGGCCTTCGGGGGGGCGGACACTGAAGCTTTCTTT	CASSLAFGGADTEAFF
TRBV7-4	-	TRBJ2-3	-	TGTGCCAGCAGCTTAGGGCGGGGGACAAGCACAGATACGCAGTATTTT	CASSLGRGTSTDTQYF
TRBV7-9	-	TRBJ2-2	-	TGTGCCAGCAGCTTATGGGGGGACACCGGGGAGCTGTTTTTT	CASSLWGDTGELFF
TRBV7-9	few	TRBJ1-1	-	TGTGCCAGCAGCGATAGGGGGGAGAGACCGAACACTGAAGCTTTCTTT	CASSDRGERPNTEAFF
TRBV29-1	-	TRBJ1-3	TRBD1	TGCAGCGCCCGGGACAGGAGCTCTGGAAACACCATATATTTT	CSARDRSSGNTIYF
TRBV7-9	-	TRBJ2-6	-	TGTGCCAGCAGCTTAGGCTCCGGCGGCTCTGGGGCCAACGTCCTGACTTTC	CASSLGSGGSGANVLTF
TRBV12-3/TRBV12-4	-	TRBJ2-2	TRBD2	TGTGCCAGCAGTCCGCCGGGACTAGCGGGAATCGGGGAGCTGTTTTTT	CASSPPGLAGIGELFF
TRBV27	many	TRBJ2-7	TRBD2	TGTGCCAGCAGTTTATCCGCTAGCGGTTCCTACGAGCAGTACTTC	CASSLSASGSYEQYF
TRBV25-1	-	TRBJ1-1	-	TGTGCCAGCAGTGCACTCGAAGGGGCTTTCTTT	CASSALEGAFF
TRBV7-6	-	TRBJ2-3	TRBD2	TGTGCCAGCAGCACGAGACTAGCGGGGAGGGGAGATACGCAGTATTTT	CASSTRLAGRGDTQYF
TRBV28	-	TRBJ2-1	TRBD2	TGTGCCAGCAGCAAACTAGCGGAGAACTACAATGAGCAGTTCTTC	CASSKLAENYNEQFF
TRBV28	-	TRBJ2-6	-	TGTGCCAGCAGTCGCAGGGAATCTCTGCCTGGGGCCAACGTCCTGACTTTC	CASSRRESLPGANVLTF
TRBV5-6	-	TRBJ2-7	-	TGTGCCAGCAGCTTGTGGGGAGCAGGGGCGAGGCAGTACTTC	CASSLWGAGARQYF
TRBV4-1	-	TRBJ1-2	-	TGCGCCACTGCTAGCCCGACAGGCATAACTGGGGGCTACACCTTC	CATASPTGITGGYTF